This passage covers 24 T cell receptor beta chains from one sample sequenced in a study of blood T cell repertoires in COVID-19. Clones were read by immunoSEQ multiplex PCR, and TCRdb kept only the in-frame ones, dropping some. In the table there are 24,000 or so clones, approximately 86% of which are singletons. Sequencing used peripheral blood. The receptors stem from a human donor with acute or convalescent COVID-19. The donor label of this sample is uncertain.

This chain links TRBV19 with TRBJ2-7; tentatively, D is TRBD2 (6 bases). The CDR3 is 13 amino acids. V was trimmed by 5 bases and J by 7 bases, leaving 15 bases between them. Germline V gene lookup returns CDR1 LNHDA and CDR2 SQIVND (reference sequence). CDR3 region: CASSAGGAWEQYF. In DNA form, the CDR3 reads TGTGCCAGTAGTGCGGGCGGGGCTTGGGAGCAGTACTTC.

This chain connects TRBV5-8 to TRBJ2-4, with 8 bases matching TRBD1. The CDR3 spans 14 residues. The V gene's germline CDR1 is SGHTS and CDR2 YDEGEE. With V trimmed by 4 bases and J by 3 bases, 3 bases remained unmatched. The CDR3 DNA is TGTGCCAGCAGCACGGGGACAGGCAAAAACATTCAGTACTTC. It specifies CASSTGTGKNIQYF. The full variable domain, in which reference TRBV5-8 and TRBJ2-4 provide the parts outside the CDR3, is EAGVTQSPTHLIKTRGQQATLRCSPISGHTSVYWYQQALGLGLQFLLWYDEGEERNRGNFPPRFSGRQFPNYSSELNVNALELEDSALYLCASSTGTGKNIQYFGAGTRLSVL.

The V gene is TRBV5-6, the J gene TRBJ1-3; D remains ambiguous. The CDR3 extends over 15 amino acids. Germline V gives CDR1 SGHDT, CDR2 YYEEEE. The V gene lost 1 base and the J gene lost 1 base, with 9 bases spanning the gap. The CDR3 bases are TGTGCCAGCAGCTTGCCCAGGCGATCTGGAAACACCATATATTTT. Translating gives CASSLPRRSGNTIYF.

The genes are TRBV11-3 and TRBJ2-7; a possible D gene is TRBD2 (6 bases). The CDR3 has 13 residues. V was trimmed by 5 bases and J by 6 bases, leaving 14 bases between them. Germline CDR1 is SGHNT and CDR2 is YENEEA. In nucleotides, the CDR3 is TGTGCCAGCAGCCCGGGACTCCCCGCCGAGCAGTACTTC. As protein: CASSPGLPAEQYF.

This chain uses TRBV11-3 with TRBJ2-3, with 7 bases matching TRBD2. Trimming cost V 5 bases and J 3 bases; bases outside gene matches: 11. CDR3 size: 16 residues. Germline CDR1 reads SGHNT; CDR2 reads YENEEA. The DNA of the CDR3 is TGTGCCAGCAGCCTGACAGCGGGAAAGAGGACAGATACGCAGTATTTT. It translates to CASSLTAGKRTDTQYF.

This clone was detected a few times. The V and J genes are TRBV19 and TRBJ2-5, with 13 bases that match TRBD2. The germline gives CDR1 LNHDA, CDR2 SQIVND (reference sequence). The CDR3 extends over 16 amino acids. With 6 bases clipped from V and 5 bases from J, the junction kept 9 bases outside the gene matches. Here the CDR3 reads CASSPRTSGSQETQYF. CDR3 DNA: TGTGCCAGTAGCCCTAGGACTAGCGGGAGCCAGGAGACCCAGTACTTC.

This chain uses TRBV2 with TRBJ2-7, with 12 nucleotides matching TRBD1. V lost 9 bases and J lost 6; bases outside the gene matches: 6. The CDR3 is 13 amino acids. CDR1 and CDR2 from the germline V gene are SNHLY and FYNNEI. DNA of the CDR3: TGTGCCAGTACGGGACAGGGGGCTCTCGAGCAGTACTTC. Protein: CASTGQGALEQYF. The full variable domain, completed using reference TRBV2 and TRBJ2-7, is EPEVTQTPSHQVTQMGQEVILRCVPISNHLYFYWYRQILGQKVEFLVSFYNNEISEKSEIFDDQFSVERPDGSNFTLKIRSTKLEDSAMYFCASTGQGALEQYFGPGTRLTVT.

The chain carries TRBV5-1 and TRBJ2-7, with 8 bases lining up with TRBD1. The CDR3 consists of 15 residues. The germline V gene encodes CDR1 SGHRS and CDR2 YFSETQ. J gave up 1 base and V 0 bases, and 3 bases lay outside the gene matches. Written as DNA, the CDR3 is TGCGCCAGCAGCTTGGCCGGACAGGGTTCCTACGAGCAGTACTTC. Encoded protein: CASSLAGQGSYEQYF.

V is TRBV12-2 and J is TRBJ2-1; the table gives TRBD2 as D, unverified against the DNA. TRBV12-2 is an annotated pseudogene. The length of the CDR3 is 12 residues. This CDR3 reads CAGPGGVYEQFF. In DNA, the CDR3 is TGTGCAGGTCCCGGGGGGGTGTATGAGCAGTTCTTC.

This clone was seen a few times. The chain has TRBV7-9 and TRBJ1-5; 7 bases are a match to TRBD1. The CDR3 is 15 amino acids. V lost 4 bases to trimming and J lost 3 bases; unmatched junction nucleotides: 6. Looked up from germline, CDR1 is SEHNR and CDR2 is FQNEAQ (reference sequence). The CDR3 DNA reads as TGTGCCAGCAGCTCAGAAGGGACAGTCAATCAGCCCCAGCATTTT. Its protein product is CASSSEGTVNQPQHF.

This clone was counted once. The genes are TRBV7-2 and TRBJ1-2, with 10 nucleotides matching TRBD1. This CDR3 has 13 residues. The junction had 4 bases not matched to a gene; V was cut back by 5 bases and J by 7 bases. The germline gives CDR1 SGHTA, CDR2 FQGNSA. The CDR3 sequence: CASSIGQGGGYTF. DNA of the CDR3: TGTGCCAGCAGCATAGGACAGGGGGGTGGCTACACCTTC.

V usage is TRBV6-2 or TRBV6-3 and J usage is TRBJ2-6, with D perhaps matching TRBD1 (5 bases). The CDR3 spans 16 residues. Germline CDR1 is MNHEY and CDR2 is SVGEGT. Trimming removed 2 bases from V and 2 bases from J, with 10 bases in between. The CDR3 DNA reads TGTGCCAGCAGTTACCAGGGTCCCACTGGGGCCAACGTCCTGACTTTC. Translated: CASSYQGPTGANVLTF.

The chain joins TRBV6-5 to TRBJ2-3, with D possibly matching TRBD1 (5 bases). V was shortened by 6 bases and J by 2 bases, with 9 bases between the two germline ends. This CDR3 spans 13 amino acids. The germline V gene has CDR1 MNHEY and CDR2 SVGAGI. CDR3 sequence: CASRRTTTDTQYF. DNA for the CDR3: TGTGCCAGCAGAAGGACAACCACAGATACGCAGTATTTT.

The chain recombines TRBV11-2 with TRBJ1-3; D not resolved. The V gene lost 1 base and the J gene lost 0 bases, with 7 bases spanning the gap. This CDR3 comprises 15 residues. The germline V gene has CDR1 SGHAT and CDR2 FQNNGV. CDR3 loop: CASSLGFNSGNTIYF. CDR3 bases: TGTGCCAGCAGCTTAGGTTTTAACTCTGGAAACACCATATATTTT.

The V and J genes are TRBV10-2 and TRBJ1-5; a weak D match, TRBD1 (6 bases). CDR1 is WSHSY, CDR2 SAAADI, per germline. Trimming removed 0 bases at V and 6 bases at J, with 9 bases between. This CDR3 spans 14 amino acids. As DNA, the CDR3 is TGCGCCAGCAGTGAGTCGGGGGCAGGTCAGCCCCAGCATTTT. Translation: CASSESGAGQPQHF.

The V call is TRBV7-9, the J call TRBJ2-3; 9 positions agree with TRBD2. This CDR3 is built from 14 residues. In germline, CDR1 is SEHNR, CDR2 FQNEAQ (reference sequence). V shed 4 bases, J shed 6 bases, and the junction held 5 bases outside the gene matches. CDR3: CASSYAGGPDTQYF. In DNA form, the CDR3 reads TGTGCCAGCAGCTATGCGGGAGGGCCCGATACGCAGTATTTT.

CDR3 sequence: CASSLVGGGSGEQYF. The DNA of the CDR3 is TGTGCCAGCAGCTTGGTTGGAGGAGGGAGTGGCGAGCAGTACTTC. This sequence joins TRBV5-4 and TRBJ2-7, with D perhaps TRBD2 (6 bases). V was pared by 0 bases and J by 6 bases, with 16 bases between. The CDR3 sequence is 15 residues long. Germline CDR1 SGHNT, CDR2 YYREEE (reference sequence).

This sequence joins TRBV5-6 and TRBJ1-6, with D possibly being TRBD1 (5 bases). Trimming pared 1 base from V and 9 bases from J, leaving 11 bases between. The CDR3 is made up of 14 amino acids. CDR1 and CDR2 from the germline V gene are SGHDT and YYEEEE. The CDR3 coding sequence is TGTGCCAGCAGCTTGCCGACAGTCGGTTCACCCCTCCACTTT. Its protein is CASSLPTVGSPLHF.

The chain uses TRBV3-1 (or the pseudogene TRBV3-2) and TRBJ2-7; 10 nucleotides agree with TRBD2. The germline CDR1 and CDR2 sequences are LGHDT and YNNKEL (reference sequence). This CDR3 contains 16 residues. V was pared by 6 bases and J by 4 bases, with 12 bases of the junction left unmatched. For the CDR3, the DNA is TGTGCCAGCAGTCCCTTTTCGAGCGGGAGGGGTTACGAGCAGTACTTC. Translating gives CASSPFSSGRGYEQYF.

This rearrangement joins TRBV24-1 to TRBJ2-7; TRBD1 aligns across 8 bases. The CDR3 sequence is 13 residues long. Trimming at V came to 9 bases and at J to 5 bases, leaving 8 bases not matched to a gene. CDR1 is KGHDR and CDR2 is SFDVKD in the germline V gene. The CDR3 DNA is TGTGCCACCCCGGGACAGGTGTCCCACGAGCAGTACTTC. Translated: CATPGQVSHEQYF.

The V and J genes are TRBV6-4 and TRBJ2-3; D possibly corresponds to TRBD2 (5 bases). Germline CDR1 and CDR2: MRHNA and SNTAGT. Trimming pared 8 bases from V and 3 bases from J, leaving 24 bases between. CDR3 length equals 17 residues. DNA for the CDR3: TGTGCCAGCGATACCCCACTAGATAGGTATGCTACAGATACGCAGTATTTT. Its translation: CASDTPLDRYATDTQYF.

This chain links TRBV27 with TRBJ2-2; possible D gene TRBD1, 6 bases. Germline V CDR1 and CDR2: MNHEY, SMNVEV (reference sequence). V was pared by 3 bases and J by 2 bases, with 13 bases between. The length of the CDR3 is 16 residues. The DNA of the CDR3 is TGTGCCAGCAGTTTCCTCGGGACACGAAACACCGGGGAGCTGTTTTTT. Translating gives CASSFLGTRNTGELFF.

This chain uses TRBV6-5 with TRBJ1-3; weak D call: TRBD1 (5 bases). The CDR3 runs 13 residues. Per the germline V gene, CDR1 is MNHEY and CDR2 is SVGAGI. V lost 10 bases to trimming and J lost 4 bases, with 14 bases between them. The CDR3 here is CATRTGGGNTIYF. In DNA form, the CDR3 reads TGTGCCACCCGAACGGGGGGGGGAAACACCATATATTTT.

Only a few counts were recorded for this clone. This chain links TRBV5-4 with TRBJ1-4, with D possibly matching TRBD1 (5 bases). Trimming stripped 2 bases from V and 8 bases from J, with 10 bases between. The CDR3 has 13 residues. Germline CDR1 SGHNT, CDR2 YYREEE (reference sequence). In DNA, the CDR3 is TGTGCCAGCAGCTTCCAGGGCGACGAAAAACTGTTTTTT. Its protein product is CASSFQGDEKLFF.